This T cell receptor (beta chain) was sequenced in a study of blood T cell repertoires in COVID-19. Study as a whole: The study drew acute and convalescent COVID-19 samples from the United States, Italy and Spain.

Of note for this clone: Other DNA sequences in the same sample also yield this CDR3.

In the original processing: Estimated nucleated cell counts came from reference gene primer amplification. TCRdb's table, derived via immunoSEQ multiplex PCR, lists solely in-frame clones and lacks some. V and J calls and clone size are as listed in that table; D and trimming were resolved from the DNA. The sample consists of approximately 310,000 clones, around 90% of them appearing once. V was cut by 1 base and J by 1 base, with 8 bases left in between. In germline, CDR1 is SGHRS, CDR2 YFSETQ. The CDR3 consists of 14 residues. This study enrolled people aged about 18 to 90 from roughly 24 US geographic areas. Participants had their cohort set by participant-reported clinical history.

The source material was PBMCs or T cells enriched from blood (not recorded which). This sequence was found in a man in his sixties who had recovered from COVID-19. This chain uses TRBV5-1 with TRBJ1-1; possibly TRBD1 for D (6 bases). CDR3: CASSLPQGNTEAFF. The DNA of the CDR3 is TGCGCCAGCAGCTTGCCACAGGGGAACACTGAAGCTTTCTTT.